Detailed here is one T cell receptor (beta chain). The naive CD8 population came from CD45RO-negative cells selected for CCR7, without terminally differentiated effector memory CD45RA+ cells. These data originate in a study of shared clonotypes between healthy human individuals. Germline V gives CDR1 SGHTA, CDR2 FQGNSA. V lost 5 bases and J lost 0, with 20 bases in between. The CDR3 spans 18 residues. Deep-level assay runs were performed. Assay used: immunoSEQ multiplex PCR; TCRdb lists only in-frame clones, some missing. This sample has approximately 600,000 clones, with about 95% found just once. Sample: naive CD8+ T cells sorted from blood. This TCR derives from a woman in her thirties in good health. This chain links TRBV7-2 with TRBJ2-1; unclear D gene. The chain's CDR3 is CASSARPLTRSSYNEQFF. As DNA, the CDR3 is TGTGCCAGCAGCGCCCGTCCCCTTACACGGAGCTCCTACAATGAGCAGTTCTTC.